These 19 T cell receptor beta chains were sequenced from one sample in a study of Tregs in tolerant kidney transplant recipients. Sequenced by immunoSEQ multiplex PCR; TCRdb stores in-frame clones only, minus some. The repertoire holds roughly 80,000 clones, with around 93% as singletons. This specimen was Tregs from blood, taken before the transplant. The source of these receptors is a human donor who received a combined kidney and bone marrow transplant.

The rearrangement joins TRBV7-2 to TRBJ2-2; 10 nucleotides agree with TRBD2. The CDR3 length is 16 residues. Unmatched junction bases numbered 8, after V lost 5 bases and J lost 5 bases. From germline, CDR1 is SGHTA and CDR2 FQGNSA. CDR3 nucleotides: TGTGCCAGCAGCCTAAGACTAGCGGGTAGAACCGGGGAGCTGTTTTTT. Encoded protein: CASSLRLAGRTGELFF.

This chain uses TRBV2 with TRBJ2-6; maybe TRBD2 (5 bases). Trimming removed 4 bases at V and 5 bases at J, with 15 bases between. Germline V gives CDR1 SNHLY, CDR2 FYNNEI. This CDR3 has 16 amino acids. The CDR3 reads CASSGDTGLRANVLTF. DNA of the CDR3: TGTGCCAGCAGTGGTGACACGGGATTAAGGGCCAACGTCCTGACTTTC.

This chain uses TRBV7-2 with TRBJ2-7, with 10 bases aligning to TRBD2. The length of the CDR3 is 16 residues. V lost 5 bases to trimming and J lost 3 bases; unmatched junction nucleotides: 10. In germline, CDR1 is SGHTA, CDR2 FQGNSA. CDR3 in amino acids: CASSEYMASGSYEQYF. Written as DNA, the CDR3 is TGTGCCAGCAGCGAATATATGGCTAGCGGGAGCTACGAGCAGTACTTC.

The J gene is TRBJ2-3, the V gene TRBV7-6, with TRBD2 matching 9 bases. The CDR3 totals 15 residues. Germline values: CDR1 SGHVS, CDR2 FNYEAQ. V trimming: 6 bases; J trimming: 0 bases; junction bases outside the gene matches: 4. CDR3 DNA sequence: TGTGCCAGCAGGATAGCGGGAGTAAGCACAGATACGCAGTATTTT. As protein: CASRIAGVSTDTQYF.

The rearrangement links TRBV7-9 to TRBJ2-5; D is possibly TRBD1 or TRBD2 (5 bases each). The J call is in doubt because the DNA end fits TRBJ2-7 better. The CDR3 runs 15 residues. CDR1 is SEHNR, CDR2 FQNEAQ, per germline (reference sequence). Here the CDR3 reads CASSPWGSMRHEQYF. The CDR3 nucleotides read TGTGCCAGCAGCCCTTGGGGGTCAATGCGGCACGAGCAGTACTTC.

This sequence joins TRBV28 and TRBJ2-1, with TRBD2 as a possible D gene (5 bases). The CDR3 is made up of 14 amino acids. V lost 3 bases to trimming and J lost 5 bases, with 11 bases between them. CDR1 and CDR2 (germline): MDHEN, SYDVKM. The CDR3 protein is CASSLQKTNNEQFF. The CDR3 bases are TGTGCCAGCAGTTTGCAGAAGACTAACAATGAGCAGTTCTTC.

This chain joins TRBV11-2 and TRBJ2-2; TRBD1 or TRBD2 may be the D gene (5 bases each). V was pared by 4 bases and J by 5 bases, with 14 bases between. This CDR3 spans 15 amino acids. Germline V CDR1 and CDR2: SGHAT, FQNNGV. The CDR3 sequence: CASSSIAGSTGELFF. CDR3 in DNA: TGTGCCAGCAGCTCAATCGCAGGGAGTACCGGGGAGCTGTTTTTT.

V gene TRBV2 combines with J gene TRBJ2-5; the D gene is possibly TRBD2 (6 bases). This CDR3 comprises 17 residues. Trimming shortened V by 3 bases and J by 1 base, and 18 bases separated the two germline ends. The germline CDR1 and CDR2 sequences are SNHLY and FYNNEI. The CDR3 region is CASSDGLSTDPQETQYF. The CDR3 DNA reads TGTGCCAGCAGTGATGGACTATCGACAGACCCCCAAGAGACCCAGTACTTC.

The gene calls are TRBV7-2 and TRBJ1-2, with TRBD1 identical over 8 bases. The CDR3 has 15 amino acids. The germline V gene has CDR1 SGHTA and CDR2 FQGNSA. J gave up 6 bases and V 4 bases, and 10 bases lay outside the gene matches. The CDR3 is CASSSPRRTGNGYTF. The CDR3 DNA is TGTGCCAGCAGCTCACCAAGAAGGACAGGGAATGGCTACACCTTC.

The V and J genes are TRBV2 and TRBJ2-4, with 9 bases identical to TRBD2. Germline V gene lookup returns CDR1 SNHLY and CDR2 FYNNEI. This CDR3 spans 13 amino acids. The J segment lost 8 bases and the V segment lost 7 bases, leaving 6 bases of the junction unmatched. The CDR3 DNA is TGTGCCAGCAAGGCTAGCGGGATGTACATTCAGTACTTC. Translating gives CASKASGMYIQYF.

As DNA, the CDR3 is TGCGCCAGCAGCCATAGGACTAACACCTACAATGAGCAGTTCTTC. As protein: CASSHRTNTYNEQFF. V usage is TRBV4-3 and J usage is TRBJ2-1; the D gene is possibly TRBD2 (6 bases). The V gene's germline CDR1 is LGHNA and CDR2 YSLEER. CDR3 length: 15 amino acids. V was clipped by 3 bases and J by 2 bases, with 11 bases between them.

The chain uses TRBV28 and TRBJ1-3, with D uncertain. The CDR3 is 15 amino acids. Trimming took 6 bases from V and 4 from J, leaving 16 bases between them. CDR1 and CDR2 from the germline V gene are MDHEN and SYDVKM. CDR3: CASSLPPARGNTIYF. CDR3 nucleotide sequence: TGTGCCAGCAGCCTCCCCCCCGCTCGGGGAAACACCATATATTTT.

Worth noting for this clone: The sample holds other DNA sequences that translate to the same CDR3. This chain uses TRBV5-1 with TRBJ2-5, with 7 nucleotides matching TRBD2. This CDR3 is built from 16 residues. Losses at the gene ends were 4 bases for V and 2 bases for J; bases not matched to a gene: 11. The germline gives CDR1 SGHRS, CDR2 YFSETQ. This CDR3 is CASSPGGEGRQETQYF. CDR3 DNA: TGCGCCAGCAGCCCTGGAGGGGAGGGCCGGCAAGAGACCCAGTACTTC.

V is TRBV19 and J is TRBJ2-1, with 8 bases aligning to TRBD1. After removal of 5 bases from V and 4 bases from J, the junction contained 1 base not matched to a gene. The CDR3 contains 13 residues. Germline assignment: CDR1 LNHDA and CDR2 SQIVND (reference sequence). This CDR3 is CASSRQGYNEQFF. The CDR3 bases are TGTGCCAGTAGTCGACAGGGGTACAATGAGCAGTTCTTC.

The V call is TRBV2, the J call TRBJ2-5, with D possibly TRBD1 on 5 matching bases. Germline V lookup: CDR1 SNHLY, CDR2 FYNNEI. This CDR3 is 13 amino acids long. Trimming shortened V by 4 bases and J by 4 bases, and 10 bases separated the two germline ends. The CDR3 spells CASSANRPETQYF. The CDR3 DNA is TGTGCCAGCAGTGCTAACAGGCCAGAGACCCAGTACTTC.

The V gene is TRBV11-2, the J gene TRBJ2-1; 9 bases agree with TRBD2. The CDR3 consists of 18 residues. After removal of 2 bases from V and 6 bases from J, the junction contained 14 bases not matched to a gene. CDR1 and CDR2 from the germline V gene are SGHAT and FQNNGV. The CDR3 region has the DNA TGTGCCAGCAGCTTAATGCTCCGAGGAGCGGGAGGCCTCAATGAGCAGTTCTTC. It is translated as CASSLMLRGAGGLNEQFF.

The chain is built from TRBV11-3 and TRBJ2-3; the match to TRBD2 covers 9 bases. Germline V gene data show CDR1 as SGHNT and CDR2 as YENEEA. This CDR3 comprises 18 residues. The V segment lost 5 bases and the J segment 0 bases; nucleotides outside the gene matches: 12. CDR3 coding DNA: TGTGCCAGCAGCCTTTCTCTAGCGGGGTCGGCTAGCACAGATACGCAGTATTTT. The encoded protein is CASSLSLAGSASTDTQYF.

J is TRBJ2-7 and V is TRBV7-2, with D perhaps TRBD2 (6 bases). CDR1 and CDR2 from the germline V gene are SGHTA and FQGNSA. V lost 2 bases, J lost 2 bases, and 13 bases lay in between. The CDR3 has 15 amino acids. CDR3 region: CASSLTSGDAYEQYF. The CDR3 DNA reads TGTGCCAGCAGCTTAACCTCGGGGGACGCCTACGAGCAGTACTTC. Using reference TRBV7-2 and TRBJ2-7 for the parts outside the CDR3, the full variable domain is GAGVSQSPSNKVTEKGKDVELRCDPISGHTALYWYRQSLGQGLEFLIYFQGNSAPDKSGLPSDRFSAERTGGSVSTLTIQRTQQEDSAVYLCASSLTSGDAYEQYFGPGTRLTVT.

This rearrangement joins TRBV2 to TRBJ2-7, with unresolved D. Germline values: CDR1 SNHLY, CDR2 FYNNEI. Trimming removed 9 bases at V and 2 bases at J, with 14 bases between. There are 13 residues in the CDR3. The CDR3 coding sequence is TGTGCCAGTACGGTTTTTCAACCCTACGAGCAGTACTTC. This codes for CASTVFQPYEQYF.